This T cell receptor beta chain was recorded in a study of blood T cell repertoires in COVID-19. Across the study: The United States, Italy and Spain were the sources of the acute and convalescent COVID-19 samples. Sources were T cells, B-cell-depleted T cells, or PBMCs; the material itself was cDNA or gDNA.

From germline, CDR1 is SNHLY and CDR2 FYNNEI. The CDR3 spans 15 residues. V trimming: 6 bases; J trimming: 5 bases; junction bases outside the gene matches: 5. Per the study methods: Reference gene primers were amplified, and this amplification served to estimate nucleated cell counts. The repertoire was sequenced with immunoSEQ multiplex PCR; TCRdb's copy has only in-frame clones and lacks some. V and J calls and clone size are given by that table; D and trimming were obtained from the DNA. There are more than 200,000 clones in the sample; 88% occur only once, and about 1.8% lies in the top ten. J is TRBJ1-5 and V is TRBV2, with TRBD1 matching 12 bases. The sample comprised peripheral blood. This clonotype was obtained from a man in his sixties or seventies with acute or convalescent COVID-19. The CDR3 reads CASRRDRGPHQPQHF. The CDR3 region has the DNA TGTGCCAGCAGAAGGGACAGGGGGCCCCATCAGCCCCAGCATTTT.